Each of the 3 T cell receptor beta chains below was sequenced from the same sample in a study of T cells after yellow fever vaccination (dated by TCRdb to 2018 to 2020). What the treatment or condition label conveys for this sample: live attenuated yellow fever vaccine strain. Library preparation was by 5' RACE. The instrument given in TCRdb is Illumina NovaSeq 6000. TCRdb trimmed public reads at Q25 via fastp, called clones via MiXCR and kept in-frame beta chains. Every CDR3 protein is listed once, alongside the most common genes and DNA of its rows. This sample lists 200,000 to 250,000 distinct CDR3 sequences; approximately 3.2% were detected once. The ten largest make up around 3.2% of the sample. The sequenced sample was CD4+ T cells sorted from PBMCs, obtained 10 days after the yellow fever booster vaccination. These receptors were collected from a man between 18 and 29 years old who received the YFV17D yellow fever vaccine.

In this sample, this clonotype turned up many times. The chain has TRBV15 and TRBJ2-7; 8 bases fit TRBD2. V was pared by 4 bases and J by 5 bases, with 4 bases of the junction left unmatched. This CDR3 has 13 residues. CDR1 and CDR2 (germline): LNHNV, YYDKDF (reference sequence). CDR3 loop: CATSTSGGNEQYF. The DNA for the CDR3 is TGTGCCACCAGCACCTCGGGGGGGAACGAGCAGTACTTC.

At least ten counts were recorded for this clonotype. V is TRBV5-1 and J is TRBJ1-3, with a weak D call TRBD1 (5 bases). Germline CDR1 reads SGHRS; CDR2 reads YFSETQ. Trimming cost V 3 bases and J 4 bases, with 14 bases left between them. The CDR3 has 15 residues. The CDR3 region is CASSWTGEAGNTIYF. In DNA, the CDR3 is TGCGCCAGCAGCTGGACGGGGGAGGCCGGAAACACCATATATTTT.

This clonotype was recorded at least ten times. V usage is TRBV12-5 and J usage is TRBJ2-7; possible D gene TRBD1, 6 bases. The V and J ends lost 6 bases and 6 bases respectively, with 12 bases between them. The CDR3 loop spans 12 amino acids. Germline loops: CDR1 LGHNT, CDR2 FRNRAP. The CDR3: CASGRDTPEQYF. CDR3 bases: TGTGCTAGTGGCCGGGACACCCCCGAGCAGTACTTC. The full variable domain, with the rest looked up from reference TRBV12-5 and TRBJ2-7, is DARVTQTPRHKVTEMGQEVTMRCQPILGHNTVFWYRQTMMQGLELLAYFRNRAPLDDSGMPKDRFSAEMPDATLATLKIQPSEPRDSAVYFCASGRDTPEQYFGPGTRLTVT.